A single TCR beta chain is shown here with its context. The data were obtained in a study of T cell responses to AZD1222 COVID-19 vaccine. Some clones are missing from TCRdb's copy, which holds only in-frame ones; the method was immunoSEQ multiplex PCR. In the table there are more than 110,000 clones, around 93% of which are singletons. This specimen consisted of peripheral blood, obtained on day 0 of AZD1222 vaccination. This sequence originates from an adult in good health.

The CDR3 DNA is TGTGCCACCAGTGATCTAGGGACCGGTAAACTTAATGAGCAGTTCTTC. Its translation is CATSDLGTGKLNEQFF. The rearrangement links TRBV24-1 to TRBJ2-1, with D tentatively TRBD1 or TRBD2 (5 bases each). CDR3 length: 16 residues. V was shortened by 3 bases and J by 7 bases, with 18 bases between the two germline ends. Germline V lookup: CDR1 KGHDR, CDR2 SFDVKD.